Presented here are 18 T cell receptor beta chains from one specimen sequenced in a study of blood T cell repertoires in COVID-19. Clones were read by immunoSEQ multiplex PCR, and TCRdb kept only the in-frame ones, dropping some. Found here are tens of thousands of clones, around 81% of them singletons; the top ten hold around 15%. Sequenced input: peripheral blood. Receptors originate from a human donor in a cohort sampled during active COVID-19.

The chain couples TRBV14 to TRBJ2-2; 10 nucleotides line up with TRBD2. CDR1 and CDR2 (germline): SGHDN, FVKESK. There are 17 residues in the CDR3. J was trimmed by 4 bases and V by 4 bases; bases with no gene match: 9. The DNA for the CDR3 is TGTGCCAGCAGCCGAGCGGGAGGGGGCGCGGGCACCGGGGAGCTGTTTTTT. This gives the protein CASSRAGGGAGTGELFF.

J is TRBJ2-7 and V is TRBV6-1; D perhaps matches TRBD1 (5 bases). The V end lost 2 bases, the J end lost 6 bases, and 14 bases lay between the germline ends. The CDR3 sequence is 14 residues long. Germline V gene sequence: CDR1 MNHNS, CDR2 SASEGT. This CDR3 is CASSEFRARSEQYF. As DNA, the CDR3 is TGTGCCAGCAGTGAATTCAGGGCCCGGAGCGAGCAGTACTTC.

The chain joins TRBV18 to TRBJ2-3, with 12 bases identical to TRBD1. This CDR3 region has 12 residues. Trimming took 2 bases from V and 15 from J; bases not matched to a gene: 3. Germline V gene sequence: CDR1 KGHSH, CDR2 LQKENI. CDR3 protein: CASSPGTGGLYF. The CDR3 DNA reads TGTGCCAGCTCACCAGGGACAGGGGGCCTCTATTTT.

The J gene is TRBJ1-5, the V gene TRBV3-1 (or the pseudogene TRBV3-2), with D unresolved. This CDR3 contains 15 residues. Germline CDR1 is LGHDT and CDR2 is YNNKEL (reference sequence). Trimming cost V 4 bases and J 0 bases, with 10 bases left between them. CDR3 nucleotides: TGTGCCAGCAGCCCAGACGCGGGTAGCAATCAGCCCCAGCATTTT. Its translation is CASSPDAGSNQPQHF.

The rearrangement joins TRBV30 to TRBJ1-1; no clear D gene. This CDR3 contains 13 residues. The V end was cut by 4 bases, the J end by 0 bases, with 9 bases between. Germline V gene data show CDR1 as GTSNPN and CDR2 as SVGIG (reference sequence). The CDR3 DNA sequence: TGTGCCTGGACCAACAATATGAACACTGAAGCTTTCTTT. Its translation: CAWTNNMNTEAFF.

CDR3 coding DNA: TGCGCCAGCTCCGGTAGCAATGAGCAGTTCTTC. It is translated as CASSGSNEQFF. V is TRBV5-1 and J is TRBJ2-1; D unclear. The germline V gene has CDR1 SGHRS and CDR2 YFSETQ. The CDR3 has 11 amino acids. The germline V and J ends were trimmed by 7 bases and 6 bases, with 8 bases remaining between them.

The V call is TRBV6-1, the J call TRBJ2-7; TRBD1 matches at 7 bases. The germline gives CDR1 MNHNS, CDR2 SASEGT. There are 15 residues in the CDR3. J lost 3 bases, V lost 2 bases, and 7 bases had no gene match. The CDR3 loop reads CASSEMGTELYEQYF. In DNA, the CDR3 is TGTGCCAGCAGTGAAATGGGGACAGAACTCTACGAGCAGTACTTC.

The genes are TRBV30 and TRBJ2-1; TRBD2 aligns across 10 bases. Germline V gene lookup returns CDR1 GTSNPN and CDR2 SVGIG (reference sequence). Losses at the gene ends were 0 bases for V and 6 bases for J; bases not matched to a gene: 11. The CDR3 extends over 17 amino acids. The chain's CDR3 is CAWSVHRTSGAGNEQFF. The DNA of the CDR3 is TGTGCCTGGAGTGTACACCGTACTAGCGGGGCAGGCAATGAGCAGTTCTTC.

The table lists this clone with a count of one. The CDR3 bases are TGTGCCAGCAGAACCGACTGGGTTAGCAATCAGCCCCAGCATTTT. Protein: CASRTDWVSNQPQHF. The chain has TRBV28 and TRBJ1-5; no reliable D call. V was pared by 6 bases and J by 0 bases, with 12 bases between. The CDR3 covers 15 residues. Germline CDR1 reads MDHEN; CDR2 reads SYDVKM.

The V gene is TRBV6-5, the J gene TRBJ2-3, with 8 bases aligning to TRBD1. With 0 bases clipped from V and 4 bases from J, the junction kept 6 bases outside the gene matches. The CDR3 spans 16 residues. Germline CDR1 MNHEY, CDR2 SVGAGI. In nucleotides, the CDR3 is TGTGCCAGCAGTTACTCCGGACAGGGTTGGGCAGATACGCAGTATTTT. This codes for CASSYSGQGWADTQYF.

This chain connects TRBV6-2 or TRBV6-3 to TRBJ2-7; D is unclear. The CDR3 extends over 11 amino acids. CDR1 and CDR2 from the germline V gene are MNHEY and SVGEGT. V dropped 6 bases and J dropped 7 bases, with 10 bases sitting between them. CDR3: CASSPFAEQYF. DNA of the CDR3: TGTGCCAGCAGCCCCTTCGCGGAGCAGTACTTC.

CDR3 in amino acids: CASNGGSEAFF. Written as DNA, the CDR3 is TGCGCCAGCAACGGGGGTTCTGAAGCTTTCTTT. V gene TRBV5-1 combines with J gene TRBJ1-1; D perhaps matches TRBD1 (5 bases). Trimming removed 6 bases at V and 6 bases at J, with 9 bases between. Germline V gene sequence: CDR1 SGHRS, CDR2 YFSETQ. The CDR3 is 11 residues long.

This chain joins TRBV6-6 and TRBJ2-3, with 8 bases lining up with TRBD1. After removal of 7 bases from V and 2 bases from J, the junction contained 2 bases not matched to a gene. In germline, CDR1 is MNHNY, CDR2 SVGAGI (reference sequence). CDR3 length: 13 amino acids. CDR3 in DNA: TGTGCCAGCAAGGACAGGGTCACAGATACGCAGTATTTT. Protein product: CASKDRVTDTQYF.

The chain uses TRBV19 and TRBJ2-5; tentative D call: TRBD1 (6 bases). V was clipped by 3 bases and J by 1 base, with 12 bases between them. This CDR3 is 15 amino acids long. Germline lookup yields CDR1 LNHDA and CDR2 SQIVND (reference sequence). The CDR3 DNA reads TGTGCCAGTAGTATTTCACCAGGGGCCCAAGAGACCCAGTACTTC. Translated: CASSISPGAQETQYF. Supplemented by reference TRBV19 and TRBJ2-5, the full variable domain reads DGGITQSPKYLFRKEGQNVTLSCEQNLNHDAMYWYRQDPGQGLRLIYYSQIVNDFQKGDIAEGYSVSREKKESFPLTVTSAQKNPTAFYLCASSISPGAQETQYFGPGTRLLVL.

This chain uses TRBV27 with TRBJ1-6, with 8 bases that match TRBD1. The J segment lost 8 bases and the V segment lost 5 bases, leaving 5 bases of the junction unmatched. This CDR3 comprises 14 residues. Germline V CDR1 and CDR2: MNHEY, SMNVEV (reference sequence). CDR3 DNA sequence: TGTGCCAGCAGTCTCGACAGGGGATATTCACCCCTCCACTTT. It codes for CASSLDRGYSPLHF.

The chain has TRBV7-2 and TRBJ2-7; a possible D gene is TRBD1 (7 bases). The germline V gene has CDR1 SGHTA and CDR2 FQGNSA. V lost 1 base and J lost 2, with 12 bases in between. CDR3 size: 15 residues. The DNA for the CDR3 is TGTGCCAGCAGCTTAGGCGGGACAGCAACCTACGAGCAGTACTTC. Translated: CASSLGGTATYEQYF.

This clone has more than one count but fewer than ten. The CDR3 reads CASAPNQETQYF. The DNA of the CDR3 is TGTGCCAGCGCCCCTAACCAAGAGACCCAGTACTTC. The chain uses TRBV6-5 and TRBJ2-5; D not certain. Germline values: CDR1 MNHEY, CDR2 SVGAGI. The CDR3 sequence is 12 residues long. Trimming pared 8 bases from V and 0 bases from J, leaving 7 bases between.

This clone was found a few times. The chain uses TRBV4-3 and TRBJ1-6; the D is unclear. Germline CDR1 reads LGHNA; CDR2 reads YSLEER. The CDR3 runs 17 residues. V was clipped by 0 bases and J by 5 bases, with 14 bases between them. CDR3 DNA sequence: TGCGCCAGCAGCCAAGAATGGAGGACTGAGAATAATTCACCCCTCCACTTT. It translates to CASSQEWRTENNSPLHF.